One T cell receptor (beta chain) is described in this entry. The record originates from a study of blood T cell repertoires in COVID-19. Whole-study context: Acute and convalescent COVID-19 specimens originated in the United States, Italy and Spain. From T cells, B-cell-depleted T cells, or PBMCs came the material, which was cDNA or gDNA.

The CDR3 totals 16 residues. CDR1 is ENHRY and CDR2 is SYGVKD in the germline V gene. Trimming removed 6 bases from V and 6 bases from J; junction bases left unmatched: 15. Original analysis: For nucleated cells, counts were estimated from reference gene primer amplification. Profiling relied on immunoSEQ multiplex PCR, and the TCRdb table lists in-frame clones only, not all of them. The D gene and trimming were derived from the DNA, and the V and J assignments and clone size from that table. The table records 95,000 or so clones, 75% to 90% of them present only once. V and J are TRBV10-3 and TRBJ1-1; 8 nucleotides align to TRBD1. The sequencing input was peripheral blood. This TCR came from a woman in her seventies with acute or convalescent COVID-19. CDR3 residues: CAISREGTGLLAEAFF. The CDR3 bases are TGTGCCATCAGCCGAGAAGGGACAGGCCTACTTGCTGAAGCTTTCTTT.